The TCR beta chain under discussion was sequenced for a study of T cell changes during pregnancy in multiple sclerosis (dated by TCRdb to between 2018 and 2020). For the study in its entirety: Changes in the T cell repertoire over the course of pregnancy were examined in this study in women with multiple sclerosis.

Library preparation was by the immunoSEQ multiplex PCR assay. TCRdb stores this immuneACCESS table with in-frame sequences only. Part of the clones is absent; in the studies checked, under half of the shortfall reflects unresolved V genes, and no reason is known for the rest. The sample data list more than 40,000 clones, and approximately 92% of these were observed just once. About 8.8% of the sample comes from the top ten. According to the germline V gene (reference sequence), CDR1 reads LNHDA and CDR2 reads SQIVND. From cysteine to phenylalanine, the CDR3 is 15 amino acids long. Only the CDR3 region is kept as DNA, spanning 45 bases read in frame from base 1. V and J are trimmed by 0 bases and 6 bases, and the gene matches miss 2 bases of the junction. Concerning this clone itself: Its antigen is not yet known. Within one base of it there is no much larger clone, and no base qualities were kept.

Sequencing used CD8+ T cells from peripheral blood mononuclear cells, obtained after pregnancy. The origin of this receptor is a female donor with multiple sclerosis, enrolled in a pregnancy study. The sequence links TRBV19 to TRBJ2-1; TRBD2 matches 10 bases in the middle. The CDR3 amino acid sequence is: CASSIEGLATNEQFF. The DNA sequence is given as TGTGCCAGTAGTATAGAGGGACTAGCGACCAATGAGCAGTTCTTC.